This is a list of T cell receptor beta chains from one sample in a study of T cell repertoires in cytomegalovirus infection. TCRdb ran MiXCR on the reads and lists one entry per CDR3 protein. Of roughly 500,000 distinct CDR3 sequences in the sample, approximately 17% were seen once. Sequences were obtained from CD8+ T cells from PBMCs. The receptors were gathered from a human donor in good health (CMV status not recorded). Some clones in this sample may be carry-over from other donors' samples. Both conserved end residues are trimmed from each CDR3.

J: TRBJ2-1
V: TRBV28
CDR3: ASNPDGGAYNEQF

J: TRBJ2-7
V: TRBV7-9
CDR3: ASSLAQNYEQY

J: TRBJ1-1
V: TRBV7-8
CDR3: ASSWDQAGRGEDTEAF

J: TRBJ1-6
V: TRBV4-2
CDR3: ASSQTLDGEDSPLH

J: TRBJ2-1
V: TRBV12-3/TRBV12-4
CDR3: ASTVGGRDNEQF

J: TRBJ1-1
V: TRBV20-1
CDR3: SARDYGRIKNTEAF

J: TRBJ1-5
V: TRBV2
CDR3: ASSSREQPQH

J: TRBJ1-1
V: TRBV19
CDR3: AVGQGKNTEAF

J: TRBJ2-2
V: TRBV24-1
CDR3: ATSDLEPADTGELF

J: TRBJ1-3
V: TRBV5-6
CDR3: ASSLSPTSGNTIY

J: TRBJ2-1
V: TRBV5-4
CDR3: ASSQGLAGGFNPYNEQF

J: TRBJ1-5
V: TRBV7-6
CDR3: ASSFSDRGGQPQH

J: TRBJ2-3
V: TRBV5-1
CDR3: ASSLSRGNTQY